Sequencing of this TCR beta chain was carried out in a study of T cells after yellow fever vaccination. MiXCR was run by TCRdb on the 5' RACE reads, yielding one entry per CDR3 protein. Of about 10,000 distinct CDR3 sequences listed, less than 6% are singletons. This clonotype is labeled medium-sized. V shed 1 base and J shed 3 bases, with 7 bases lying between them. Looked up from germline, CDR1 is SGHTA and CDR2 is FQGNSA. There are 14 residues in the CDR3. The sequencing here drew on PBMCs, either bulk or a sorted T-cell subset (CD4+, CD8+, memory, or dextramer-sorted; not recorded which), taken around 15 days after the first yellow fever vaccination. This receptor was obtained from a man aged 18 to 30 who received the YFV17D yellow fever vaccine. V is TRBV7-2 and J is TRBJ1-5; no clear D. CDR3: CASSLVPDNQPQHF. The CDR3 DNA follows: TGTGCCAGCAGCTTAGTTCCGGACAATCAGCCCCAGCATTTT.